This T cell receptor (beta chain) stems from a study of blood T cell repertoires in COVID-19. Study in general: COVID-19 samples from acute and convalescent phases originated in the United States, Italy and Spain. Sample material is recorded as cDNA or gDNA derived from T cells, B-cell-depleted T cells, or PBMCs.

The CDR3 consists of 15 residues. Germline V CDR1 and CDR2: KGHDR, SFDVKD. The V end lost 6 bases, the J end lost 2 bases, and 13 bases lay between the germline ends. Seattle's enrolled individuals joined amid active infection and were then monitored longitudinally. Assay used: immunoSEQ multiplex PCR; TCRdb lists only in-frame clones, some missing. The data hold about 270,000 clones, with approximately 86% observed a single time. The specimen sequenced was peripheral blood. This chain connects TRBV24-1 to TRBJ1-5; maybe TRBD1 (5 bases). The receptor's source is a woman in her 70s with COVID-19, enrolled during active disease. The DNA for the CDR3 is TGTGCCACCAGTCCGAAGGGGTTAGGCAATCAGCCCCAGCATTTT. This encodes CATSPKGLGNQPQHF.